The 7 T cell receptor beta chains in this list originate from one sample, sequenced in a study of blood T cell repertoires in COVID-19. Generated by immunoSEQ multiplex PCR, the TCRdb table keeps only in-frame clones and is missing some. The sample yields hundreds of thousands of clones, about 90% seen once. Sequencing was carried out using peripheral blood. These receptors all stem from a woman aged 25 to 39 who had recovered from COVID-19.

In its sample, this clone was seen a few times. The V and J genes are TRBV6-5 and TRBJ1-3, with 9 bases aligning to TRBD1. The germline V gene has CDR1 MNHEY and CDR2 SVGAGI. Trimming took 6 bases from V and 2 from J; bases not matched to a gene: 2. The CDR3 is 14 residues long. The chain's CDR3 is CASSRTGAGNTIYF. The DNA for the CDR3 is TGTGCCAGCAGCAGGACAGGGGCTGGAAACACCATATATTTT.

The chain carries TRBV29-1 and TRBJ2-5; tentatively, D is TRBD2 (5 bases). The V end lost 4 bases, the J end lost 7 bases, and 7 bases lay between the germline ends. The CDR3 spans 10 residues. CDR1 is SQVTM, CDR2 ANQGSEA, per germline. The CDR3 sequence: CSVGESTQYF. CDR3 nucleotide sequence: TGCAGCGTTGGGGAGTCGACCCAGTACTTC.

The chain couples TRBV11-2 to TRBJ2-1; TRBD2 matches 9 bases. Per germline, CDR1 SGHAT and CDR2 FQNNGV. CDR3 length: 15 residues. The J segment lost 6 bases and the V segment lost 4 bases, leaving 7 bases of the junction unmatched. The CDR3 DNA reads TGTGCCAGCAGCTCTTATAGCGGGAGTGTCAATGAGCAGTTCTTC. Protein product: CASSSYSGSVNEQFF.

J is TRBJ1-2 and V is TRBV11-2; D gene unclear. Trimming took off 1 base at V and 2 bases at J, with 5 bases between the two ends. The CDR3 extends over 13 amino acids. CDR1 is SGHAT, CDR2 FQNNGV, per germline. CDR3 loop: CASSLVVNYGYTF. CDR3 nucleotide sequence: TGTGCCAGCAGCTTAGTAGTGAACTATGGCTACACCTTC.

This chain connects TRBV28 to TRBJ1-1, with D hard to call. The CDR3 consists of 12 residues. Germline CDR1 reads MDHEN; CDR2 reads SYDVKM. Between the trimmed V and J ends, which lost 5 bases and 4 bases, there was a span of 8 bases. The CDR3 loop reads CASSPQTTEAFF. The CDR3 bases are TGTGCCAGCAGTCCACAGACCACTGAAGCTTTCTTT.

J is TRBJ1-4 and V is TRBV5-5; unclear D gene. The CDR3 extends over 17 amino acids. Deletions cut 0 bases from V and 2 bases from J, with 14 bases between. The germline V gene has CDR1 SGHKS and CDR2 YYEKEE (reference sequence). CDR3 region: CASSLVPQTLTNEKLFF. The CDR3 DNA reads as TGTGCCAGCAGCTTGGTTCCGCAGACACTGACTAATGAAAAACTGTTTTTT.

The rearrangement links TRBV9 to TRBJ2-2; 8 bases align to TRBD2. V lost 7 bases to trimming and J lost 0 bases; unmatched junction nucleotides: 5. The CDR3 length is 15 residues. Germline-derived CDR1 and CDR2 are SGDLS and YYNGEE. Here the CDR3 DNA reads TGTGCCAGCGCGACTAGCGCCACGAACACCGGGGAGCTGTTTTTT. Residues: CASATSATNTGELFF. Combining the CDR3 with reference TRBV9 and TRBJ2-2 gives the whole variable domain DSGVTQTPKHLITATGQRVTLRCSPRSGDLSVYWYQQSLDQGLQFLIQYYNGEERAKGNILERFSAQQFPDLHSELNLSSLELGDSALYFCASATSATNTGELFFGEGSRLTVL.